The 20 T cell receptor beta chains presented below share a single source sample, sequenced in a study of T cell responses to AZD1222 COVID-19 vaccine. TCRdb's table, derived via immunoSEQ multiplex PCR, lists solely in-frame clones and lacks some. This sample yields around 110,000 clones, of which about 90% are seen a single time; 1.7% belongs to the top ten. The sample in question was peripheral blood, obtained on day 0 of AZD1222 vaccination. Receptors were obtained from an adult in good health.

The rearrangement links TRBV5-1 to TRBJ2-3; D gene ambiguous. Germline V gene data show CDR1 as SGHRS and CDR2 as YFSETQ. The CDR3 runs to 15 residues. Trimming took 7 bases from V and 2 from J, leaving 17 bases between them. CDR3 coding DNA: TGCGCCAGCGAACTGTTGGGCAGCTACACAGATACGCAGTATTTT. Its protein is CASELLGSYTDTQYF.

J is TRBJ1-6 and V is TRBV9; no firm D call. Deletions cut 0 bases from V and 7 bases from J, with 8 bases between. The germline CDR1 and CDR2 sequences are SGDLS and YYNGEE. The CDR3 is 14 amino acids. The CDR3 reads CASSVEGWNSPLHF. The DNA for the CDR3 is TGTGCCAGCAGCGTAGAAGGGTGGAATTCACCCCTCCACTTT. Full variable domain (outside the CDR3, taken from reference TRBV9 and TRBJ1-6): DSGVTQTPKHLITATGQRVTLRCSPRSGDLSVYWYQQSLDQGLQFLIQYYNGEERAKGNILERFSAQQFPDLHSELNLSSLELGDSALYFCASSVEGWNSPLHFGNGTRLTVT.

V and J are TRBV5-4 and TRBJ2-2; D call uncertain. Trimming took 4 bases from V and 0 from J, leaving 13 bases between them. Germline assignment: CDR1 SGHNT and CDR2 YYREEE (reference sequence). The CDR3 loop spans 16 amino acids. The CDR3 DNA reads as TGTGCCAGCAGCCGCGACGGTATCGCGAACACCGGGGAGCTGTTTTTT. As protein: CASSRDGIANTGELFF.

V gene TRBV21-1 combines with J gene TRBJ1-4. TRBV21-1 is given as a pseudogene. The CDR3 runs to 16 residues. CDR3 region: CASTKGGGETNEKLFF. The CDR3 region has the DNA TGTGCCAGCACCAAAGGGGGAGGTGAAACTAATGAAAAACTGTTTTTT.

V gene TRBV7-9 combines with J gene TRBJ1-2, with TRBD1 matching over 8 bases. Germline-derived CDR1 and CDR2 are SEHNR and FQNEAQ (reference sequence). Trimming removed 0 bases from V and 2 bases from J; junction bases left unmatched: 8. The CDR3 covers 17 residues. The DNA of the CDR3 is TGTGCCAGCAGCTTAGCCTCCGGGACAGGAACAAACTATGGCTACACCTTC. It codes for CASSLASGTGTNYGYTF.

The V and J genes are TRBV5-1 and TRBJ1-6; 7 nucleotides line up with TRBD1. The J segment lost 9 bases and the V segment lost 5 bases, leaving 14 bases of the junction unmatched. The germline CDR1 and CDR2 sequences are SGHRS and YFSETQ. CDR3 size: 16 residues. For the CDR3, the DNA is TGCGCCAGCAGTATCACCGGACAGGCCGAACGTTCACCCCTCCACTTT. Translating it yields CASSITGQAERSPLHF.

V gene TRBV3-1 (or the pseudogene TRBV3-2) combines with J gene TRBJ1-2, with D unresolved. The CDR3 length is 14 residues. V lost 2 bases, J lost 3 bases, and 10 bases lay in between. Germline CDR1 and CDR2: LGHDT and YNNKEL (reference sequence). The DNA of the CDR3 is TGTGCCAGCAGCCAATCACCGACGGACTATGGCTACACCTTC. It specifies CASSQSPTDYGYTF.

For the CDR3, the DNA is TGTGCCAGCAGCCAAGGGGGTAGCTACAATGAGCAGTTCTTC. This codes for CASSQGGSYNEQFF. The V gene is TRBV3-1 (or the pseudogene TRBV3-2), the J gene TRBJ2-1; D remains ambiguous. Trimming cost V 1 base and J 3 bases, with 7 bases left between them. In germline, CDR1 is LGHDT, CDR2 YNNKEL (reference sequence). The length of the CDR3 is 14 residues.

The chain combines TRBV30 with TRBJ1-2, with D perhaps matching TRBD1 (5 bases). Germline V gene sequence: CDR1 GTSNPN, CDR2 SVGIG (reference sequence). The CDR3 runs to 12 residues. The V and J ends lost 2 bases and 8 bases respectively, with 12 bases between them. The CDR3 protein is CAWSPMGQGYTF. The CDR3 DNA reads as TGTGCCTGGAGTCCTATGGGGCAAGGCTACACCTTC.

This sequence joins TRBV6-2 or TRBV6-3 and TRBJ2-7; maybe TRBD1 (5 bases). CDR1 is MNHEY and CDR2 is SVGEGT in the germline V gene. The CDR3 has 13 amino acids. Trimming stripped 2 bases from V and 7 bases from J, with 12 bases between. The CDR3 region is CASSYGQGPEQYV. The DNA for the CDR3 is TGTGCCAGCAGTTACGGCCAGGGCCCTGAGCAGTACGTC.

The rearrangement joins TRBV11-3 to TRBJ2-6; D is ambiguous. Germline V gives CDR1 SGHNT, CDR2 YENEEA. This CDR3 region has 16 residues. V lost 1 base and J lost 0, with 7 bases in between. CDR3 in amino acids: CASSLGESSGANVLTF. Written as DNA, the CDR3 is TGTGCCAGCAGCTTAGGAGAAAGCTCTGGGGCCAACGTCCTGACTTTC.

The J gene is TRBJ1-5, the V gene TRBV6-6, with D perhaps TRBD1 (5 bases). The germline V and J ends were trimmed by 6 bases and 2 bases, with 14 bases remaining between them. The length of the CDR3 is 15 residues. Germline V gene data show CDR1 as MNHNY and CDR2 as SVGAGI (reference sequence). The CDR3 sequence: CASRQGSVGNQPQHF. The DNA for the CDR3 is TGTGCCAGCAGGCAGGGAAGTGTCGGCAATCAGCCCCAGCATTTT.

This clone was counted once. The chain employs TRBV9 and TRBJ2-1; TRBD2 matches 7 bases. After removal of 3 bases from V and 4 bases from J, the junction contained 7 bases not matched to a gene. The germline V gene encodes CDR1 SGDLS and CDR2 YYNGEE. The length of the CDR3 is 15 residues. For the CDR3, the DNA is TGTGCCAGCAGCGGCGACGGGGGAGGGTACAATGAGCAGTTCTTC. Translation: CASSGDGGGYNEQFF.

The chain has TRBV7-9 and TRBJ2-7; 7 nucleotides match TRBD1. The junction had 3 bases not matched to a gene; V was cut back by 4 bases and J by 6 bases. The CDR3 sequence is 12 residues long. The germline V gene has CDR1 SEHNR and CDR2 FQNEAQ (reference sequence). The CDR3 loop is CASSSDRPEQYF. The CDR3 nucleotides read TGTGCCAGCAGCTCGGACAGGCCCGAGCAGTACTTC.

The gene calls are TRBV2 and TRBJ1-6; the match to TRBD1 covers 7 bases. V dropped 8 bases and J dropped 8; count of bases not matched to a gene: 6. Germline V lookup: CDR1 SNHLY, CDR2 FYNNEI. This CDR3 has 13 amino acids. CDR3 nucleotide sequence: TGTGCCAGCGCCGACAGGGAGTATTCACCCCTCCACTTT. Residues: CASADREYSPLHF.

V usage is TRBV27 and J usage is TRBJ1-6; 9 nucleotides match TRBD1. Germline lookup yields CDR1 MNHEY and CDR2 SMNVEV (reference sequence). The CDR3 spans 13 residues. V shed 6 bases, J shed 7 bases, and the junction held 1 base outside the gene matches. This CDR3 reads CASSGTGNSPLHF. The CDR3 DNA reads TGTGCCAGCAGCGGGACAGGGAATTCACCCCTCCACTTT.

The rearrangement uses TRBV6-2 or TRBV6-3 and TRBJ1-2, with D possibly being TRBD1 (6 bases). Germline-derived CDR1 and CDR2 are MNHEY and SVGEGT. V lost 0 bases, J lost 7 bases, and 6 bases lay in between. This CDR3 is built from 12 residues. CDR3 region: CASSYSTGGYTF. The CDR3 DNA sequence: TGTGCCAGCAGTTACTCGACAGGTGGCTACACCTTC.

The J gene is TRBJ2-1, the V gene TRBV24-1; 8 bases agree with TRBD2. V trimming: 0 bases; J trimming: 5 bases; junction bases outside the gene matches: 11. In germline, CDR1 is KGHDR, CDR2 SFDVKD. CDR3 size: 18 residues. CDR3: CATSDLPSGGGSNNEQFF. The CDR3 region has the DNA TGTGCCACCAGTGATTTGCCCTCGGGAGGGGGATCCAACAATGAGCAGTTCTTC.

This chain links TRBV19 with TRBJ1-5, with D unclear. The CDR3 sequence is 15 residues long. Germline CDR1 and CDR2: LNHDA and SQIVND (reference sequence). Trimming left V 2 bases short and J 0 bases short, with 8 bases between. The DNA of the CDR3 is TGTGCCAGTAGTATACAGGATCGTAGCAATCAGCCCCAGCATTTT. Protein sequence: CASSIQDRSNQPQHF. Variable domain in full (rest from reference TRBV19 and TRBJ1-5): DGGITQSPKYLFRKEGQNVTLSCEQNLNHDAMYWYRQDPGQGLRLIYYSQIVNDFQKGDIAEGYSVSREKKESFPLTVTSAQKNPTAFYLCASSIQDRSNQPQHFGDGTRLSIL.

Written as DNA, the CDR3 is TGCGCCAGCAGCTTGGGTTCCTCCACCTACGAGCAGTACTTC. It codes for CASSLGSSTYEQYF. The V gene is TRBV5-1, the J gene TRBJ2-7; D ambiguous. The germline V gene encodes CDR1 SGHRS and CDR2 YFSETQ. The ends were cut back, 0 bases at V and 2 bases at J, with 9 bases in the middle. The CDR3 extends over 14 amino acids.